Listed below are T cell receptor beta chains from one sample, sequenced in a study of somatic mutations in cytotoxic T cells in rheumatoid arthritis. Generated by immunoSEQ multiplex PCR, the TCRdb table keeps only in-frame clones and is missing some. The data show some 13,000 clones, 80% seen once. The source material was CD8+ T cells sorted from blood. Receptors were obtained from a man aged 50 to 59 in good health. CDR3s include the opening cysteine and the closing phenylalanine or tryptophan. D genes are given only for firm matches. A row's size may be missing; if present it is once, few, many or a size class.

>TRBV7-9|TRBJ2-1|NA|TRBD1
TGTGCCAGCAGCCTAGACCCGGGACAGAGGGGCTCCTACAATGAGCAGTTCTTC
CASSLDPGQRGSYNEQFF
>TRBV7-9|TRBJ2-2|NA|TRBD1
TGTGCCAGCAGCTATGTGACAGGGGGCTTGACCGGGGAGCTGTTTTTT
CASSYVTGGLTGELFF
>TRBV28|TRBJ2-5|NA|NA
TGTGCCAGCCGATTTGCGGGGAAGCAAGAGACCCAGTACTTC
CASRFAGKQETQYF
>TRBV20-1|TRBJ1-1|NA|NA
TGCAGTGCCCTCCGGGGTGATCAGGCTTTCTTT
CSALRGDQAFF
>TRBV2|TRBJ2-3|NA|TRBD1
TGTGCCAGCAGTGAAGGACAGGGCGGGACAGATACGCAGTATTTT
CASSEGQGGTDTQYF
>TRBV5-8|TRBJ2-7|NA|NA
TGTGCCAGCCTACCCTCCTACGAGCAGTACTTC
CASLPSYEQYF
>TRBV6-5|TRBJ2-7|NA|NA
TGTGCCAGCGGGTACTCAGCGAGGGACGAGCAGTACTTC
CASGYSARDEQYF
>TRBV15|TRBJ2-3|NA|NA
TGTGCCACCAGCAGAGACGGCAGCTCCTACACAGATACGCAGTATTTT
CATSRDGSSYTDTQYF
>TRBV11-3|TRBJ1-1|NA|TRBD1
TGTGCCAGCAGCCCGCGGCGCGGGACAGCGGGGGGAACTGAAGCTTTCTTT
CASSPRRGTAGGTEAFF
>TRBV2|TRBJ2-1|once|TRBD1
TGTGCCAGCAGTATTACGGGGAAAAACCGGGACAGGGAAAACAATGAGCAGTTCTTC
CASSITGKNRDRENNEQFF
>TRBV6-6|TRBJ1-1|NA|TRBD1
TGTGCCAGCAACAGGGGCGTGAACACTGAAGCTTTCTTT
CASNRGVNTEAFF
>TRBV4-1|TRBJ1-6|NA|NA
TGCGCCAGCAGCTCGAAAGAGGCCTCACCCCTCCACTTT
CASSSKEASPLHF
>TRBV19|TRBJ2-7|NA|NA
TGTGCCAGCTCTCCTAGCGACGGGTACGAGCAGTACTTC
CASSPSDGYEQYF
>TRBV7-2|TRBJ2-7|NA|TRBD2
TGTGCCAGCAGCTTAGTAGCGGGAGGTTTACACGAGCAGTACTTC
CASSLVAGGLHEQYF
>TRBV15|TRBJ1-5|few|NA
TGTGCCACCAGCAGAGATCGAGGGCAAAGGGGCAATCAGCCCCAGCATTTT
CATSRDRGQRGNQPQHF
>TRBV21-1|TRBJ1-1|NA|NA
TGTGCCAGCGGTACGGGTTGGGCTTACACTGAAGCTTTCTTT
CASGTGWAYTEAFF
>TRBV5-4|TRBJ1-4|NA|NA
TGTGCCAGCAGCCTCCGGGACACTAATGAAAAACTGTTTTTT
CASSLRDTNEKLFF
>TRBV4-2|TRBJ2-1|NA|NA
TGTGCCAGCAGCCAGCGCGCCGCGGAGGATAAGCAGTTCTTC
CASSQRAAEDKQFF
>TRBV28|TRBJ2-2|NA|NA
TGTGCCAGCATGTATGGGGGGCTCGGGGAGCTGTTTTTT
CASMYGGLGELFF
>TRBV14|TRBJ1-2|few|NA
TGTGCCAGTAGACCAGCCGCCCGATGGTGGGGCTACACCTTC
CASRPAARWWGYTF
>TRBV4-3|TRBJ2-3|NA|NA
TGCGCCAGCAGCCAAGGGCCCACAGATACGCAGTATTTT
CASSQGPTDTQYF
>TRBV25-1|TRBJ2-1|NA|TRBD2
TGTGCCAGCAGTGCTCAACTAGCGGGACGGTGGAATGAGCAGTTCTTC
CASSAQLAGRWNEQFF
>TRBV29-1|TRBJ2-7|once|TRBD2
TGCAGCGTTGAGGGACTAGCGGGAGCTACCTACGAGCAGTACTTC
CSVEGLAGATYEQYF
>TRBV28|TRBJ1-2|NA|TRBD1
TGTGCCAGCAGTTTTGGCCCACAGGGGAATTTTGGGAACTATGGCTACACCTTC
CASSFGPQGNFGNYGYTF